Reported below is one T cell receptor beta chain. Germline CDR1 and CDR2: MDHEN and SYDVKM. V shed 6 bases and J shed 11 bases, with 22 bases lying between them. There are 14 residues in the CDR3. Each PCR had synthetic TCR analog templates added to it as a spike-in. TCRdb's copy holds only in-frame clones and misses some; the assay was immunoSEQ multiplex PCR. The sample comprises tens of thousands of clones, around 82% of which are singletons, and 15% to 17% rests with the top ten. This sample is part of a study of PD-L1 blockade in urothelial cancer. The time point: pretreatment peripheral blood. The chain has TRBV28 and TRBJ1-1; D call uncertain. The sample was PBMCs, taken around atezolizumab (anti-PD-L1) treatment. This TCR was recovered from a man aged 55 to 69 with urothelial cancer. The CDR3 spells CASSSSAPGSKAFF. The CDR3 DNA reads as TGTGCCAGCAGCTCATCAGCTCCGGGATCGAAGGCTTTCTTT.